These 8 T cell receptor beta chains share one sample of origin, sequenced in a study of shared clonotypes between healthy human individuals. Profiled with immunoSEQ multiplex PCR; TCRdb holds only in-frame clones, not every one. The profile shows 400,000 to 600,000 clones, more than 75% of them singletons. Sequences were obtained from PBMCs. These TCRs come from a woman aged 40 to 49 in good health. Some clones in this sample may be carry-over from other donors' samples.

This clone was observed a single time. The chain couples TRBV2 to TRBJ1-5; the D is unclear. With 1 base removed from V and 0 bases from J, the gap between germline ends came to 10 bases. The germline CDR1 and CDR2 sequences are SNHLY and FYNNEI. This CDR3 comprises 16 residues. CDR3 residues: CASSEGQIYSNQPQHF. In DNA, the CDR3 is TGTGCCAGCAGTGAAGGCCAGATATATAGCAATCAGCCCCAGCATTTT.

At least ten counts were recorded for this clone. The chain combines TRBV2 with TRBJ1-6; 8 bases are a match to TRBD1. The CDR3 runs to 18 residues. V shed 6 bases, J shed 0 bases, and the junction held 10 bases outside the gene matches. Per the germline V gene, CDR1 is SNHLY and CDR2 is FYNNEI. CDR3 loop: CASRPGQAGGSYNSPLHF. The DNA for the CDR3 is TGTGCCAGCAGACCGGGACAGGCCGGGGGCTCCTATAATTCACCCCTCCACTTT.

The chain joins TRBV6-6 to TRBJ2-3, with 8 positions matching TRBD2. J gave up 1 base and V 7 bases, and 1 base lay outside the gene matches. The CDR3 has 13 residues. Per the germline V gene, CDR1 is MNHNY and CDR2 is SVGAGI (reference sequence). The chain's CDR3 is CASMTSGTDTQYF. CDR3 nucleotides: TGTGCCAGCATGACTAGCGGCACAGATACGCAGTATTTT.

The chain uses TRBV7-9 and TRBJ2-2, with TRBD2 matching over 12 bases. This CDR3 comprises 16 residues. The V gene's germline CDR1 is SEHNR and CDR2 FQNEAQ (reference sequence). V dropped 5 bases and J dropped 5; count of bases not matched to a gene: 6. In DNA, the CDR3 is TGTGCCAGCAGCCCGACTAGCGGGAGAGGTACCGGGGAGCTGTTTTTT. Protein sequence: CASSPTSGRGTGELFF.

The chain recombines TRBV6-1 with TRBJ2-2, with D hard to call. This CDR3 is 13 amino acids long. The V gene's germline CDR1 is MNHNS and CDR2 SASEGT. V was shortened by 5 bases and J by 1 base, with 5 bases between the two germline ends. This CDR3 reads CASSWGNTGELFF. As DNA, the CDR3 is TGTGCCAGCAGTTGGGGGAACACCGGGGAGCTGTTTTTT.

A remark on this clone: Other DNA sequences in the sample encode the same CDR3. The chain carries TRBV18 and TRBJ1-5, with 10 positions matching TRBD1. From germline, CDR1 is KGHSH and CDR2 LQKENI. J was trimmed by 2 bases and V by 3 bases; bases with no gene match: 1. CDR3 size: 15 residues. CDR3 bases: TGTGCCAGCTCACCGGGGACAGGGGGCAATCAGCCCCAGCATTTT. It codes for CASSPGTGGNQPQHF.

The chain employs TRBV28 and TRBJ1-4; 9 nucleotides line up with TRBD1. The CDR3 has 16 residues. Germline V gene sequence: CDR1 MDHEN, CDR2 SYDVKM. The junction had 5 bases not matched to a gene; V was cut back by 5 bases and J by 1 base. In nucleotides, the CDR3 is TGTGCCAGCAGTCCGCGACAGGGGGGAACTAATGAAAAACTGTTTTTT. Its protein is CASSPRQGGTNEKLFF. The complete variable domain, with remaining parts taken from reference TRBV28 and TRBJ1-4, reads DVKVTQSSRYLVKRTGEKVFLECVQDMDHENMFWYRQDPGLGLRLIYFSYDVKMKEKGDIPEGYSVSREKKERFSLILESASTNQTSMYLCASSPRQGGTNEKLFFGSGTQLSVL.

This clone was recorded many times. The chain couples TRBV13 to TRBJ2-7, with D unclear. The germline V and J ends were trimmed by 5 bases and 0 bases, with 17 bases remaining between them. This CDR3 comprises 16 residues. The germline V gene encodes CDR1 PRHDT and CDR2 FYEKMQ (reference sequence). The CDR3, as DNA: TGTGCCAGCAGCCCCCTGGCCTTCTCGCGCTCCTACGAGCAGTACTTC. Amino acids: CASSPLAFSRSYEQYF. Full variable domain (missing parts from reference TRBV13 and TRBJ2-7): AAGVIQSPRHLIKEKRETATLKCYPIPRHDTVYWYQQGPGQDPQFLISFYEKMQSDKGSIPDRFSAQQFSDYHSELNMSSLELGDSALYFCASSPLAFSRSYEQYFGPGTRLTVT.